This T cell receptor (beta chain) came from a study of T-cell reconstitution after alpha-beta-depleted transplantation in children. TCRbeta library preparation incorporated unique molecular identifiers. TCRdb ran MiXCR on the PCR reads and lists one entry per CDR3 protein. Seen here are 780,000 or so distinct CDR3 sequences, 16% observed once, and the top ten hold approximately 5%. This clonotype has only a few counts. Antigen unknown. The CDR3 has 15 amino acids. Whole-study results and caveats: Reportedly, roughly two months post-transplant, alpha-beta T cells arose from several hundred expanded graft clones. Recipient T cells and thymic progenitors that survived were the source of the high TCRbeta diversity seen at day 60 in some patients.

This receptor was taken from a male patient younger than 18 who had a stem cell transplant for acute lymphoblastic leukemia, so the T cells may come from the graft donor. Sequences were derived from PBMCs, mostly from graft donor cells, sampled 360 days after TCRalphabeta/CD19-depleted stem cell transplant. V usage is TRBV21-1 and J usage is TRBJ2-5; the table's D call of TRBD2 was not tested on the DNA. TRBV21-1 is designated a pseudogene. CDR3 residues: CASDSLRGLQETQYF. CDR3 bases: TGTGCCAGCGATTCCTTGCGAGGACTCCAAGAGACCCAGTACTTC.